This is a list of T cell receptor beta chains from one sample in a study of identical twins. One entry per CDR3 protein results from TCRdb running MiXCR on the 5' RACE reads. Here the sample spans approximately 680,000 distinct CDR3 sequences, 7.1% being singletons. The sample was also linked to a second study, of yellow fever vaccine responses in identical twins.

Material for sequencing was PBMCs. These receptor sequences come from a young woman in good health. Each CDR3 is given with its conserved first and last residue. The order of the fields is clone size, V gene, CDR3 length, J gene, CDR3 protein. Not every row has a clone size; where given, it reads once, few, many or a size class.

many	TRBV27	12	TRBJ1-5	CASGQRDQPQHF
NA	TRBV29-1	11	TRBJ1-1	CSAIKRDEAFF
NA	TRBV7-9	14	TRBJ2-2	CASSLQSSTGELFF
few	TRBV3-1	16	TRBJ1-1	CASSSTDRASNTEVFF
NA	TRBV6-1	13	TRBJ2-5	CASSRGVSETQYF
NA	TRBV19	15	TRBJ2-1	CASSPTDRGYNEQFF
NA	TRBV29-1	13	TRBJ2-7	CSVGTGATYEQYF
many	TRBV5-6	14	TRBJ2-4	CASSFQLAKNIQYF
NA	TRBV14	15	TRBJ2-1	CASSQPGTAYNEQFF
many	TRBV12-3/TRBV12-4	14	TRBJ1-6	CASSEGAGRSPLHF
NA	TRBV5-5	11	TRBJ1-1	CASVTRTEAFF
NA	TRBV28	15	TRBJ2-1	CATESRDSVQNEQFF